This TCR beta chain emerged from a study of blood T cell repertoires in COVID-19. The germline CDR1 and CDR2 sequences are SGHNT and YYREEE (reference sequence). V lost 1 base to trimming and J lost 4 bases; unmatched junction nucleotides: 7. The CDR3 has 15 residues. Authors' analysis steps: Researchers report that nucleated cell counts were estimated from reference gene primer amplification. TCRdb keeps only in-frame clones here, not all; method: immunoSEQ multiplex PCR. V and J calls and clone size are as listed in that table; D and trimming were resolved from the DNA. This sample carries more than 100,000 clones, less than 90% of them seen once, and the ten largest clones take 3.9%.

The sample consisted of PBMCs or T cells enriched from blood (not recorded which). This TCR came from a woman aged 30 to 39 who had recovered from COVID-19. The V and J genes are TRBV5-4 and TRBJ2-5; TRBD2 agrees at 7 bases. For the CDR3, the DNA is TGTGCCAGCAGCTTGTCGGGGAGGGTTAGAGAGACCCAGTACTTC. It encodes CASSLSGRVRETQYF.